Shown below are 27 T cell receptor beta chains from a single sample sequenced in a study of glioma-infiltrating T cells after dendritic cell vaccination. Time point described: after dendritic cell vaccination, including at tumor progression/relapse. Produced via immunoSEQ multiplex PCR; TCRdb's table is partial and in-frame only. The sample contains around 78,000 clones, more than 75% of which appear only once. The source was blood, collected after dendritic cell vaccination. The receptors stem from a human donor with glioblastoma.

The chain couples TRBV6-5 to TRBJ1-2, with TRBD1 identical over 8 bases. After removal of 4 bases from V and 8 bases from J, the junction contained 12 bases not matched to a gene. From germline, CDR1 is MNHEY and CDR2 SVGAGI. CDR3 length equals 15 residues. CDR3 in amino acids: CASSFDRDRIGGYTF. In DNA, the CDR3 is TGTGCCAGCAGTTTCGACCGGGACAGGATCGGAGGCTACACCTTC.

CDR3 DNA: TGTGCCAGCAGTGGATGGACTAGCGGGGGAGTAGAGACCCAGTACTTC. Translated: CASSGWTSGGVETQYF. The chain links TRBV2 to TRBJ2-5; 13 nucleotides line up with TRBD2. The ends lost 4 bases at V and 4 bases at J; junction bases unmatched: 6. The CDR3 consists of 16 residues. The germline V gene has CDR1 SNHLY and CDR2 FYNNEI.

Here the CDR3 DNA reads TGCAGCGTTGGAGGGGGACCAGGTCGGGATGAGCAGTTCTTC. Amino acid sequence: CSVGGGPGRDEQFF. The chain combines TRBV29-1 with TRBJ2-1; possibly TRBD1 for D (6 bases). Per the germline V gene, CDR1 is SQVTM and CDR2 is ANQGSEA. V was trimmed by 4 bases and J by 8 bases, leaving 18 bases between them. The CDR3 extends over 14 amino acids.

This clone has a single count. The gene calls are TRBV4-3 and TRBJ1-5; no definite D call. Germline V gene sequence: CDR1 LGHNA, CDR2 YSLEER. Trimming shortened V by 1 base and J by 4 bases, and 5 bases separated the two germline ends. This CDR3 contains 13 residues. The CDR3 loop reads CASSQVLNQPQHF. The CDR3 bases are TGCGCCAGCAGCCAAGTTTTAAATCAGCCCCAGCATTTT.

The genes are TRBV5-1 and TRBJ2-5; 7 bases are shared with TRBD1. Germline trimming cut 0 bases from V and 1 base from J; bases unmatched to any gene: 0. The CDR3 totals 14 residues. CDR1 is SGHRS, CDR2 YFSETQ, per germline. The CDR3 region has the DNA TGCGCCAGCAGCTTGGGACAGGGCCAAGAGACCCAGTACTTC. Translated: CASSLGQGQETQYF.

V usage is TRBV5-1 and J usage is TRBJ1-2; 8 bases are a match to TRBD1. With 3 bases clipped from V and 1 base from J, the junction kept 11 bases outside the gene matches. Germline V gene lookup returns CDR1 SGHRS and CDR2 YFSETQ. This CDR3 has 17 amino acids. The CDR3 is CASSSRGQELGNYGYTF. The CDR3 coding sequence is TGCGCCAGCAGCTCCCGGGGACAGGAGCTGGGTAACTATGGCTACACCTTC.

Only one count was recorded for this clone. The V call is TRBV7-6, the J call TRBJ2-1; 7 positions match TRBD1. This CDR3 spans 13 amino acids. V lost 5 bases to trimming and J lost 4 bases; unmatched junction nucleotides: 2. Germline V gives CDR1 SGHVS, CDR2 FNYEAQ. The CDR3 DNA reads TGTGCCAGCAGCGGGACAGCTTACAATGAGCAGTTCTTC. It translates to CASSGTAYNEQFF. The variable domain in full, completed from reference TRBV7-6 and TRBJ2-1, reads GAGVSQSPRYKVTKRGQDVALRCDPISGHVSLYWYRQALGQGPEFLTYFNYEAQQDKSGLPNDRFSAERPEGSISTLTIQRTEQRDSAMYRCASSGTAYNEQFFGPGTRLTVL.

This clone was observed a few times. The V gene is TRBV7-8, the J gene TRBJ1-6, with 7 positions matching TRBD1. The CDR3 loop spans 14 amino acids. Germline CDR1 is SGHVS and CDR2 is FQNEAQ. Trimming cost V 4 bases and J 10 bases; bases outside gene matches: 7. CDR3: CASSSRDSRSPLHF. For the CDR3, the DNA is TGTGCCAGCAGCTCCCGGGACAGTAGGTCACCCCTCCACTTT.

The CDR3: CASSFTGAYEQYF. CDR3 DNA sequence: TGTGCCAGCAGCTTCACAGGGGCCTACGAGCAGTACTTC. J is TRBJ2-7 and V is TRBV5-8, with 7 bases lining up with TRBD1. V was pared by 2 bases and J by 2 bases, with 1 base of the junction left unmatched. CDR1 is SGHTS and CDR2 is YDEGEE in the germline V gene. The CDR3 is 13 residues long.

The rearrangement joins TRBV10-3 to TRBJ1-2, with a possible D match to TRBD1 (5 bases). V lost 2 bases and J 8 bases, leaving 12 bases between the germline ends. The CDR3 is 13 amino acids. Germline CDR1 ENHRY, CDR2 SYGVKD. The CDR3 DNA is TGTGCCATCAGTGAGGGGAAGGGGCAGGGCTACACCTTC. It is translated as CAISEGKGQGYTF.

J is TRBJ2-3 and V is TRBV7-2; no reliable D call. Germline CDR1 SGHTA, CDR2 FQGNSA. Trimming removed 2 bases from V and 2 bases from J, with 5 bases in between. This CDR3 has 13 residues. CDR3 nucleotides: TGTGCCAGCAGCTTAACTTACACAGATACGCAGTATTTT. The encoded protein is CASSLTYTDTQYF.

The V and J genes are TRBV18 and TRBJ1-1; TRBD1 agrees at 9 bases. The V and J ends lost 6 bases and 1 base, in that order; junction bases with no gene match: 3. This CDR3 has 14 amino acids. The germline V gene has CDR1 KGHSH and CDR2 LQKENI. The CDR3 loop reads CASSGQGRNTEAFF. In nucleotides, the CDR3 is TGTGCCAGCTCGGGACAGGGCAGGAACACTGAAGCTTTCTTT. Looking up the rest from reference TRBV18 and TRBJ1-1 gives the full variable domain: NAGVMQNPRHLVRRRGQEARLRCSPMKGHSHVYWYRQLPEEGLKFMVYLQKENIIDESGMPKERFSAEFPKEGPSILRIQQVVRGDSAAYFCASSGQGRNTEAFFGQGTRLTVV.

This chain uses TRBV25-1 with TRBJ2-2; D possibly corresponds to TRBD1 (6 bases). CDR3 size: 15 residues. Germline V gives CDR1 MGHDK, CDR2 SYGVNS. Trimming stripped 4 bases from V and 1 base from J, with 10 bases between. The CDR3 DNA reads TGTGCCAGCAGTGGCCGAGGGGGGAACACCGGGGAGCTGTTTTTT. Translated: CASSGRGGNTGELFF.

The sample holds one count of this clone. The gene calls are TRBV19 and TRBJ1-2; weak D call: TRBD1 (6 bases). This CDR3 has 14 amino acids. Per germline, CDR1 LNHDA and CDR2 SQIVND (reference sequence). Deletions cut 1 base from V and 3 bases from J, with 9 bases between. In DNA, the CDR3 is TGTGCCAGTAGTATAGGGCCAGGGGACTATGGCTACACCTTC. Translated, it gives CASSIGPGDYGYTF.

The J gene is TRBJ2-3, the V gene TRBV5-6, with D tentatively TRBD1 (5 bases). Germline V CDR1 and CDR2: SGHDT, YYEEEE. This CDR3 has 14 amino acids. Trimming took off 1 base at V and 2 bases at J, with 8 bases between the two ends. The CDR3 DNA is TGTGCCAGCAGCTTGAGACAGACCACAGATACGCAGTATTTT. The encoded protein is CASSLRQTTDTQYF.

J is TRBJ2-5 and V is TRBV7-2, with D unclear. Trimming removed 1 base from V and 7 bases from J, with 7 bases in between. Germline CDR1 and CDR2: SGHTA and FQGNSA. This CDR3 comprises 12 residues. In DNA, the CDR3 is TGTGCCAGCAGCTTAGAAGCGCGGACCCAGTACTTC. Protein: CASSLEARTQYF.

To note about this clone: Within the sample, other DNA sequences also encode this same CDR3. The V and J genes are TRBV5-6 and TRBJ2-7; 8 nucleotides align to TRBD1. V gave up 1 base and J gave up 1 base; unmatched junction bases: 1. Germline-derived CDR1 and CDR2 are SGHDT and YYEEEE. The CDR3 extends over 14 amino acids. In nucleotides, the CDR3 is TGTGCCAGCAGCTTGAGACAGGGGTCCTACGAGCAGTACTTC. Residues: CASSLRQGSYEQYF. Based on the CDR3 plus reference TRBV5-6 and TRBJ2-7, the full variable domain is DAGVTQSPTHLIKTRGQQVTLRCSPKSGHDTVSWYQQALGQGPQFIFQYYEEEERQRGNFPDRFSGHQFPNYSSELNVNALLLGDSALYLCASSLRQGSYEQYFGPGTRLTVT.

This clone occurred a few times. This chain uses TRBV10-3 with TRBJ1-6; 8 bases align to TRBD1. The length of the CDR3 is 15 residues. Germline assignment: CDR1 ENHRY and CDR2 SYGVKD. J was trimmed by 5 bases and V by 10 bases; bases with no gene match: 10. This chain's CDR3 is CATRGLTGDNSPLHF. The DNA for the CDR3 is TGTGCCACCCGGGGGTTGACAGGGGATAATTCACCCCTCCACTTT.

The chain couples TRBV6-4 to TRBJ2-1, with 11 bases fitting TRBD2. With 5 bases clipped from V and 13 bases from J, the junction kept 4 bases outside the gene matches. CDR3 length: 12 amino acids. Per the germline V gene, CDR1 is MRHNA and CDR2 is SNTAGT. The CDR3 region is CASSLAGGPQFF. The CDR3 nucleotides are TGTGCCAGCAGTCTAGCGGGGGGCCCACAGTTCTTC.

The J gene is TRBJ2-7, the V gene TRBV7-2, with TRBD1 matching over 9 bases. The CDR3 spans 14 residues. V lost 2 bases to trimming and J lost 7 bases; unmatched junction nucleotides: 6. Germline V gives CDR1 SGHTA, CDR2 FQGNSA. The CDR3 nucleotides read TGTGCCAGCAGCTTAATGGGACAGGGTCGAGAGCAGTACTTC. Translating gives CASSLMGQGREQYF.

The chain joins TRBV15 to TRBJ1-4, with 9 bases fitting TRBD1. This CDR3 has 18 residues. Germline assignment: CDR1 LNHNV and CDR2 YYDKDF (reference sequence). Unmatched junction bases numbered 12, after V lost 5 bases and J lost 2 bases. This chain's CDR3 is CATSRVDRGRATNEKLFF. In nucleotides, the CDR3 is TGTGCCACCAGCCGGGTGGACAGGGGTAGGGCGACTAATGAAAAACTGTTTTTT.

The chain carries TRBV19 and TRBJ2-2; the match to TRBD1 covers 9 bases. Germline V CDR1 and CDR2: LNHDA, SQIVND (reference sequence). This CDR3 contains 15 residues. The V segment lost 6 bases and the J segment 5 bases; nucleotides outside the gene matches: 7. CDR3 sequence: CASRWGQGITGELFF. As DNA, the CDR3 is TGTGCCAGTAGATGGGGACAGGGCATTACCGGGGAGCTGTTTTTT. Together with reference TRBV19 and TRBJ2-2, the CDR3 gives the full variable domain: DGGITQSPKYLFRKEGQNVTLSCEQNLNHDAMYWYRQDPGQGLRLIYYSQIVNDFQKGDIAEGYSVSREKKESFPLTVTSAQKNPTAFYLCASRWGQGITGELFFGEGSRLTVL.

This chain connects TRBV25-1 to TRBJ1-1; TRBD1 is a possible D gene (6 bases). V gave up 7 bases and J gave up 4 bases, with 19 bases separating them. This CDR3 region has 15 residues. Germline V CDR1 and CDR2: MGHDK, SYGVNS. CDR3: CASMGDYREATEAFF. The CDR3 DNA reads as TGTGCCAGCATGGGGGACTACAGGGAGGCCACTGAAGCTTTCTTT.

This clone was seen only once. The chain employs TRBV9 and TRBJ1-1; TRBD1 matches at 7 bases. Germline lookup yields CDR1 SGDLS and CDR2 YYNGEE. The V gene end was trimmed by 4 bases and the J gene end by 4 bases; junction bases not matched to a gene: 10. The CDR3 has 15 amino acids. Written as DNA, the CDR3 is TGTGCCAGCAGCCCCAGGGACAGTAGCATCACTGAAGCTTTCTTT. This translates into CASSPRDSSITEAFF. The full variable domain, with the rest looked up from reference TRBV9 and TRBJ1-1, is DSGVTQTPKHLITATGQRVTLRCSPRSGDLSVYWYQQSLDQGLQFLIQYYNGEERAKGNILERFSAQQFPDLHSELNLSSLELGDSALYFCASSPRDSSITEAFFGQGTRLTVV.

This rearrangement joins TRBV19 to TRBJ2-6, with 8 bases lining up with TRBD2. The CDR3 extends over 17 amino acids. Germline-derived CDR1 and CDR2 are LNHDA and SQIVND (reference sequence). Trimming took 9 bases from V and 3 from J; bases not matched to a gene: 13. In DNA, the CDR3 is TGTGCCAGCACTACGGGAGGGGGGTATCTTGGGGCCAACGTCCTGACTTTC. Translating gives CASTTGGGYLGANVLTF.

The genes are TRBV5-5 and TRBJ2-7; D remains ambiguous. Germline V lookup: CDR1 SGHKS, CDR2 YYEKEE (reference sequence). The V end lost 1 base, the J end lost 3 bases, and 5 bases lay between the germline ends. This CDR3 contains 12 residues. The CDR3 reads CASSLSNYEQYF. The CDR3 DNA reads as TGTGCCAGCAGCTTGTCCAACTACGAGCAGTACTTC.

This rearrangement joins TRBV30 to TRBJ1-2; perhaps TRBD1 as D (6 bases). In germline, CDR1 is GTSNPN, CDR2 SVGIG (reference sequence). The CDR3 consists of 13 residues. The ends were cut back, 3 bases at V and 4 bases at J, with 12 bases in the middle. CDR3 sequence: CAWSEGVSYGYTF. The DNA for the CDR3 is TGTGCCTGGAGCGAGGGGGTCAGCTATGGCTACACCTTC.